This T cell receptor beta chain was profiled in a study of OX40 agonist ivuxolimab in advanced cancers. The CDR3 has 13 residues. Germline lookup yields CDR1 MNHNY and CDR2 SVGAGI (reference sequence). Trimming stripped 4 bases from V and 0 bases from J, with 6 bases between. Produced via immunoSEQ multiplex PCR; TCRdb's table is partial and in-frame only. This table holds about 79,000 clones, more than 85% found once. The receptor was derived from an adult with an advanced solid tumor such as melanoma, head and neck, liver or kidney cancer. Sequencing used CD4+ or CD8+ T cells sorted from blood, obtained in a trial of the OX40 agonist ivuxolimab. The chain combines TRBV6-6 with TRBJ1-1; D not certain. The DNA of the CDR3 is TGTGCCAGCAGTTCGGGAATGAACACTGAAGCTTTCTTT. Residues: CASSSGMNTEAFF.